These 32 T cell receptor beta chains were all obtained from the same sample, sequenced in a study of metastatic and nonmetastatic thyroid tumors. TCRdb reanalyzed the PCR reads via MiXCR. The table lists roughly 23,000 clones, roughly 14% of them singletons, with roughly 15% in the top ten. No patient received treatment before thyroid surgery. Sequencing was done on a sample of tumor tissue. The receptors derive from a female donor with papillary thyroid cancer or a benign thyroid nodule (not recorded which). Some clones in this sample may be carry-over from other donors' samples.

The genes are TRBV20-1 and TRBJ2-1, with D possibly TRBD2 on 6 matching bases. The CDR3 consists of 17 residues. The V end lost 0 bases, the J end lost 0 bases, and 15 bases lay between the germline ends. Germline V gene data show CDR1 as DFQATT and CDR2 as SNEGSKA (reference sequence). The CDR3 DNA sequence: TGCAGTGCTAGAGATATCACGGGAGACAGCTCCTACAATGAGCAGTTCTTC. This gives the protein CSARDITGDSSYNEQFF.

This clone was seen ten or more times. This sample also contains other DNA sequences that code for the same CDR3. The genes are TRBV29-1 and TRBJ1-4; D is undetermined. The germline V gene has CDR1 SQVTM and CDR2 ANQGSEA. This CDR3 contains 13 residues. The V end lost 4 bases, the J end lost 3 bases, and 9 bases lay between the germline ends. DNA for the CDR3: TGCAGCGTTGGGGAGGGAGCTAATGAAAAACTGTTTTTT. This gives the protein CSVGEGANEKLFF.

Regarding this clone: An end of the junction differs from the germline gene, which may be a read error. The chain links TRBV7-2 to TRBJ1-2; D is unclear. This CDR3 has 14 amino acids. CDR1 and CDR2 (germline): SGHTA, FQGNSA. Here the CDR3 DNA reads TGTGCCAGCGGCTTAGCGCAACGGATCTATGGCTACACATTC. The encoded protein is CASGLAQRIYGYTF.

About this clone: Relative to the germline gene, one junction end is altered; a read error may explain this. V gene TRBV12-3 or TRBV12-4 combines with J gene TRBJ2-3; 12 bases are a match to TRBD2. The CDR3 sequence is 17 residues long. The CDR3 DNA sequence: TGTGCCATCAGTTTAGTGGCTAGCGGGAGGGGGACAGATACGCAGTATTTT. Its protein is CAISLVASGRGTDTQYF.

The table lists this clone with many counts. The chain couples TRBV20-1 to TRBJ2-5; tentative D call: TRBD1 (5 bases). V was cut by 0 bases and J by 1 base, with 12 bases left in between. Germline V gene lookup returns CDR1 DFQATT and CDR2 SNEGSKA (reference sequence). This CDR3 comprises 15 residues. The CDR3 is CSARDGRQIQETQYF. CDR3 bases: TGCAGTGCTAGAGATGGCCGACAGATCCAAGAGACCCAGTACTTC.

The chain is built from TRBV6-1 and TRBJ1-1; TRBD1 agrees at 10 bases. Trimming at V came to 6 bases and at J to 10 bases, leaving 8 bases not matched to a gene. Germline CDR1 and CDR2: MNHNS and SASEGT. CDR3 length: 13 amino acids. This CDR3 is CASSPADRGRAFF. The CDR3 nucleotides read TGTGCCAGCAGCCCAGCAGACAGGGGGCGAGCTTTCTTT.

This clone was detected ten times or more. V is TRBV20-1 and J is TRBJ1-3, with unresolved D. Germline assignment: CDR1 DFQATT and CDR2 SNEGSKA (reference sequence). Trimming took off 5 bases at V and 0 bases at J, with 5 bases between the two ends. The CDR3 covers 12 residues. CDR3 DNA: TGCAGTGCTCAGAACTCTGGAAACACCATATATTTT. Amino acid sequence: CSAQNSGNTIYF.

This clone was observed many times. The chain is built from TRBV20-1 and TRBJ1-5; D is unresolved. V lost 4 bases to trimming and J lost 4 bases, with 11 bases between them. The length of the CDR3 is 13 residues. Germline V gene sequence: CDR1 DFQATT, CDR2 SNEGSKA (reference sequence). The CDR3 region has the DNA TGCAGTGCTATTGAGGGAATGAATCAGCCCCAGCATTTT. This translates into CSAIEGMNQPQHF.

In this sample, this clone turned up many times. The chain joins TRBV5-1 to TRBJ2-3, with 7 bases identical to TRBD2. The length of the CDR3 is 16 residues. Germline trimming cut 2 bases from V and 5 bases from J; bases unmatched to any gene: 11. Germline assignment: CDR1 SGHRS and CDR2 YFSETQ. Written as DNA, the CDR3 is TGCGCCAGCAGCTTAATAGCGGGCGGGTCTGGAGATACGCAGTATTTT. Translation gives CASSLIAGGSGDTQYF. The variable domain in full, with the rest retrieved from reference TRBV5-1 and TRBJ2-3, is KAGVTQTPRYLIKTRGQQVTLSCSPISGHRSVSWYQQTPGQGLQFLFEYFSETQRNKGNFPGRFSGRQFSNSRSEMNVSTLELGDSALYLCASSLIAGGSGDTQYFGPGTRLTVL.

The table lists this clone with many counts. The chain combines TRBV3-1 with TRBJ1-1; TRBD1 might be the D (6 bases). V dropped 4 bases and J dropped 3 bases, with 12 bases sitting between them. The CDR3 is 14 residues long. Germline-derived CDR1 and CDR2 are LGHDT and YNNKEL (reference sequence). DNA for the CDR3: TGTGCCAGCAGCCCAGCGGGGGGCTACACTGAAGCTTTCTTT. Its translation: CASSPAGGYTEAFF.

Ten or more counts support this clone. The rearrangement uses TRBV2 and TRBJ1-2; D unresolved. Germline assignment: CDR1 SNHLY and CDR2 FYNNEI. Trimming stripped 7 bases from V and 1 base from J, with 4 bases between. The CDR3 has 11 residues. The CDR3 DNA sequence: TGTGCCAGCAAGAATAACTATGGCTACACCTTC. This codes for CASKNNYGYTF.

Many counts were recorded for this clone. This chain connects TRBV27 to TRBJ2-6; the match to TRBD1 covers 8 bases. The CDR3 loop spans 15 amino acids. Germline CDR1 is MNHEY and CDR2 is SMNVEV (reference sequence). With V trimmed by 4 bases and J by 4 bases, 3 bases remained unmatched. The CDR3 DNA is TGTGCCAGCAGTTCAGGGGGCGGAGGGGCCAACGTCCTGACTTTC. Protein sequence: CASSSGGGGANVLTF.

This clone has ten or more counts. The rearrangement joins TRBV6-1 to TRBJ1-4; a possible D gene is TRBD1 (5 bases). The CDR3 is 15 amino acids. CDR1 and CDR2 (germline): MNHNS, SASEGT. V was pared by 7 bases and J by 5 bases, with 17 bases between. CDR3 loop: CASTGGGHLNEKLFF. CDR3 bases: TGTGCCAGCACGGGGGGGGGTCACTTGAATGAAAAACTGTTTTTT.

This clone was counted between two and nine times. This chain connects TRBV6-1 to TRBJ2-2; D ambiguous. The CDR3 runs to 13 residues. The germline V gene has CDR1 MNHNS and CDR2 SASEGT. The V and J ends lost 8 bases and 4 bases respectively, with 11 bases between them. CDR3 protein: CASFSGPTGELFF. Here the CDR3 DNA reads TGTGCCAGCTTCTCGGGTCCCACCGGGGAGCTGTTTTTT.

This clone came up many times. This chain links TRBV3-1 with TRBJ1-1; D uncertain. Per the germline V gene, CDR1 is LGHDT and CDR2 is YNNKEL (reference sequence). V lost 0 bases and J lost 2, with 7 bases in between. The CDR3 covers 14 residues. The CDR3 region has the DNA TGTGCCAGCAGCCAAGACATTCTAAACACTGAAGCTTTCTTT. Protein: CASSQDILNTEAFF.

This clone was counted ten times or more. V gene TRBV10-3 combines with J gene TRBJ1-5; possible D gene TRBD1, 5 bases. The germline V and J ends were trimmed by 2 bases and 3 bases, with 8 bases remaining between them. This CDR3 region has 14 residues. Germline assignment: CDR1 ENHRY and CDR2 SYGVKD. In DNA form, the CDR3 reads TGTGCCATCAGTGAGGGGGGAAACAATCAGCCCCAGCATTTT. Amino acid sequence: CAISEGGNNQPQHF.

This clone was found a few times. The chain combines TRBV27 with TRBJ2-7; D perhaps matches TRBD2 (6 bases). V dropped 4 bases and J dropped 4 bases, with 17 bases sitting between them. Germline V lookup: CDR1 MNHEY, CDR2 SMNVEV (reference sequence). This CDR3 is 15 amino acids long. CDR3 residues: CASSSPGTGGYEQYF. The CDR3 DNA sequence: TGTGCCAGCAGTTCCCCAGGGACTGGGGGGTACGAGCAGTACTTC.

This clone was recorded at least ten times. V usage is TRBV7-2 and J usage is TRBJ1-6, with D hard to call. The CDR3 length is 14 residues. V was shortened by 5 bases and J by 9 bases, with 14 bases between the two germline ends. Germline CDR1 and CDR2: SGHTA and FQGNSA. The CDR3 sequence is CASSLPTRSSPLHF. The CDR3 coding sequence is TGTGCCAGCAGCCTACCCACTCGCAGTTCACCCCTCCACTTT.

The chain uses TRBV6-5 and TRBJ2-5; no clear D. CDR1 and CDR2 from the germline V gene are MNHEY and SVGAGI. There are 14 residues in the CDR3. V lost 2 bases and J 3 bases, leaving 10 bases between the germline ends. In nucleotides, the CDR3 is TGTGCCAGCAGTTACGGCGTAGGGAAAGAGACCCAGTACTTC. Encoded protein: CASSYGVGKETQYF.

This clone was observed many times. The gene calls are TRBV11-1 and TRBJ1-4, with 9 bases that match TRBD1. The CDR3 runs 16 residues. Trimming took 5 bases from V and 3 from J; bases not matched to a gene: 7. Germline CDR1 SGHAT, CDR2 FQDESV (reference sequence). The CDR3 spells CASSVRDRAANEKLFF. Here the CDR3 DNA reads TGTGCCAGCAGCGTACGGGACAGGGCCGCTAATGAAAAACTGTTTTTT.

The gene calls are TRBV6-2 or TRBV6-3 and TRBJ1-2, with 7 bases lining up with TRBD1. CDR3 length equals 13 residues. Germline assignment: CDR1 MNHEY and CDR2 SVGEGT. V shed 5 bases and J 6 bases; nucleotides not matched to a gene: 6. CDR3 loop: CASSRDSLDGYTF. For the CDR3, the DNA is TGTGCCAGCAGTCGGGACAGCCTGGATGGCTACACCTTC.

This clone was counted many times. A clone one base away is much larger, so this may be a read error. This specimen includes other DNA sequences encoding the same CDR3. The gene calls are TRBV2 and TRBJ2-7, with 8 positions matching TRBD1. CDR1 SNHLY and CDR2 FYNNEI come from the germline V gene. J was trimmed by 0 bases and V by 6 bases; bases with no gene match: 7. CDR3 length: 15 amino acids. The chain's CDR3 is CASSGDRRNSYEQYF. The CDR3 nucleotides read TGTGCCAGCAGCGGGGACAGGCGCAACTCCTACGAGCAGTACTTC.

This clone was detected a few times. The chain combines TRBV19 with TRBJ2-1, with D possibly TRBD1 on 6 matching bases. V lost 3 bases, J lost 7 bases, and 19 bases lay in between. The germline gives CDR1 LNHDA, CDR2 SQIVND (reference sequence). The CDR3 is 16 residues long. The CDR3 here is CASSIRTGQGRNEQFF. The CDR3 region has the DNA TGTGCCAGTAGTATCCGCACAGGGCAAGGTAGAAATGAGCAGTTCTTC.

This clone was found many times. The CDR3 protein is CASSSAGGAYEQYF. The CDR3 nucleotides read TGTGCCAGCAGCTCAGCGGGAGGGGCCTACGAGCAGTACTTC. This chain connects TRBV11-2 to TRBJ2-7; TRBD2 aligns across 10 bases. Trimming removed 4 bases from V and 2 bases from J; junction bases left unmatched: 2. The CDR3 spans 14 residues. Germline V gives CDR1 SGHAT, CDR2 FQNNGV.

This clone was detected ten times or more. This chain joins TRBV30 and TRBJ2-4; unclear D gene. Trimming pared 8 bases from V and 2 bases from J, leaving 13 bases between. Per germline, CDR1 GTSNPN and CDR2 SVGIG (reference sequence). The CDR3 loop spans 13 amino acids. The CDR3 coding sequence is TGTGCCGTTGAATTGGAGACCAAAAACATTCAGTACTTC. As protein: CAVELETKNIQYF.

This clone came up a few times. The chain carries TRBV27 and TRBJ1-1; 8 nucleotides line up with TRBD1. The germline V gene encodes CDR1 MNHEY and CDR2 SMNVEV (reference sequence). With V trimmed by 6 bases and J by 0 bases, 3 bases remained unmatched. This CDR3 comprises 14 residues. The CDR3 loop reads CASRPGGLNTEAFF. The CDR3 nucleotides are TGTGCCAGCAGACCAGGGGGCCTGAACACTGAAGCTTTCTTT.

This clone was seen ten or more times. The chain combines TRBV20-1 with TRBJ2-3; 11 bases are shared with TRBD2. CDR1 and CDR2 (germline): DFQATT, SNEGSKA (reference sequence). Trimming took 1 base from V and 0 from J; bases not matched to a gene: 9. The CDR3 runs to 18 residues. CDR3 DNA sequence: TGCAGTGCTAGAGGGTCCTTGACTAGCGGGATTAGCACAGATACGCAGTATTTT. It is translated as CSARGSLTSGISTDTQYF.

To note about this clone: Mismatch with germline at one junction end may stem from a read error. The same CDR3 is also encoded by other DNA sequences in this sample. This CDR3 reads CASSRNLRTGGTGELFF. In DNA, the CDR3 is TGCGCCAGCAGCCGTAATTTAAGGACAGGAGGAACCGGGGAGCTGTTTTTT. The genes are TRBV14 and TRBJ2-2, with TRBD1 matching over 7 bases. This CDR3 spans 17 amino acids. CDR1 is SGHDN, CDR2 FVKESK, per germline.

The chain joins TRBV2 to TRBJ2-7; 11 bases line up with TRBD1. The junction had 8 bases not matched to a gene; V was cut back by 10 bases and J by 3 bases. CDR1 and CDR2 from the germline V gene are SNHLY and FYNNEI. The CDR3 covers 14 residues. CDR3 amino acids: CANGPGTGGYEQYF. CDR3 coding DNA: TGTGCCAATGGTCCTGGGACAGGGGGCTACGAGCAGTACTTC.

This clone came up many times. The genes are TRBV7-3 and TRBJ2-5, with TRBD1 matching 8 bases. Per the germline V gene, CDR1 is SGHTA and CDR2 is FQGTGA. The CDR3 consists of 13 residues. V gave up 5 bases and J gave up 5 bases; unmatched junction bases: 4. CDR3 DNA: TGTGCCAGCAGCCAGGGGGCCGGGGAGACCCAGTACTTC. Residues: CASSQGAGETQYF.

This clone was recorded a few times. The chain joins TRBV12-3 or TRBV12-4 to TRBJ1-1; D not resolved. This CDR3 contains 12 residues. V lost 3 bases, J lost 3 bases, and 5 bases lay in between. The CDR3 loop reads CASSFDYTEAFF. CDR3 bases: TGTGCCAGCAGTTTTGACTACACTGAAGCTTTCTTT.

The sample holds many counts of this clone. The CDR3 sequence: CASSFMGRLAGYNEQFF. For the CDR3, the DNA is TGCGCCAGCAGCTTTATGGGACGTCTAGCGGGTTACAATGAGCAGTTCTTC. The rearrangement joins TRBV5-1 to TRBJ2-1; 8 nucleotides line up with TRBD2. Losses at the gene ends were 2 bases for V and 4 bases for J; bases not matched to a gene: 11. CDR3 length: 17 amino acids. Looked up from germline, CDR1 is SGHRS and CDR2 is YFSETQ.